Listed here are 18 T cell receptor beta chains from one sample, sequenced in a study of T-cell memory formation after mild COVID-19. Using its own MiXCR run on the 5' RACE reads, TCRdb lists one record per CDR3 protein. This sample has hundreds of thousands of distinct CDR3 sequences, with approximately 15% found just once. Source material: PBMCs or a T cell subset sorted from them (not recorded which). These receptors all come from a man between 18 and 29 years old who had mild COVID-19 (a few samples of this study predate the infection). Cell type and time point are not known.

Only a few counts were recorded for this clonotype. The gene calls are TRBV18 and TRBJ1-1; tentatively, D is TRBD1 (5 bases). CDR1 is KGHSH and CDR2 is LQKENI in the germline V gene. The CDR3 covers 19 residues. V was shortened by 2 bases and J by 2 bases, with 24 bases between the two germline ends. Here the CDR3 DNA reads TGTGCCAGCTCACCAAATCCTTCTGGGCTGGGGGGACCCAACACTGAAGCTTTCTTT. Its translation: CASSPNPSGLGGPNTEAFF.

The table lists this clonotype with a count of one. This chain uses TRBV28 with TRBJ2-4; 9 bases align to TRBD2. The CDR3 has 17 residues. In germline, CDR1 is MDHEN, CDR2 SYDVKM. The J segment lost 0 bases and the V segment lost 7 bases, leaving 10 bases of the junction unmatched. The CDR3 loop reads CASNLAGARGAKNIQYF. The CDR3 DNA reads TGTGCCAGCAACTTAGCGGGGGCGAGGGGAGCCAAAAACATTCAGTACTTC.

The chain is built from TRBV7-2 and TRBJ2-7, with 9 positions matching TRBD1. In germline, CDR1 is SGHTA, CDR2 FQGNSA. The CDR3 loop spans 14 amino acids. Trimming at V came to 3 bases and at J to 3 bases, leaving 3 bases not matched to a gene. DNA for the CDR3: TGTGCCAGCAGCTTCGGGACAGGGCTCTACGAGCAGTACTTC. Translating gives CASSFGTGLYEQYF.

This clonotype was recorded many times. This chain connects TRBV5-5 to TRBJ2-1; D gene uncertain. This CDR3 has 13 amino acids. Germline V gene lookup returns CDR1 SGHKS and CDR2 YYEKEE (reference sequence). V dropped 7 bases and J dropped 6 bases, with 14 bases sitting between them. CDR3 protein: CASSPLSFNEQFF. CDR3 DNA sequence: TGTGCCAGCTCCCCCCTTAGCTTCAATGAGCAGTTCTTC. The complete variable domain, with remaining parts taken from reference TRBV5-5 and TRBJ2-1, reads DAGVTQSPTHLIKTRGQQVTLRCSPISGHKSVSWYQQVLGQGPQFIFQYYEKEERGRGNFPDRFSARQFPNYSSELNVNALLLGDSALYLCASSPLSFNEQFFGPGTRLTVL.

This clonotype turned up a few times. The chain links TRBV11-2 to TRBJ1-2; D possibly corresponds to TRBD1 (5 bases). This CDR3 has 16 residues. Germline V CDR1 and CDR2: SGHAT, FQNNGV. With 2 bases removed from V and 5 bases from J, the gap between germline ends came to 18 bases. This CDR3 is CASSLYRGLEVYGYTF. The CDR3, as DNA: TGTGCCAGCAGCTTATATCGGGGGTTGGAGGTTTATGGCTACACCTTC.

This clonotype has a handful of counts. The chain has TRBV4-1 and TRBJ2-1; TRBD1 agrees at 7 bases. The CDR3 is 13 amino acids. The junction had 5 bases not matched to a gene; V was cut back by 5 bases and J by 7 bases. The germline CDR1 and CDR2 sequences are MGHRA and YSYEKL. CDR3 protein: CASSEGAGNEQFF. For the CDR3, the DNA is TGCGCCAGCAGCGAGGGGGCCGGGAATGAGCAGTTCTTC.

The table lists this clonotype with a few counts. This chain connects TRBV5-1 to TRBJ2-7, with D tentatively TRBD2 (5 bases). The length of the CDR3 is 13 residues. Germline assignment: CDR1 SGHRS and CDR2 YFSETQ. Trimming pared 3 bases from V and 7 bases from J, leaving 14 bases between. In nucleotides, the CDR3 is TGCGCCAGCAGCTATGGGGAGCCGAGAGAGCAGTACTTC. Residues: CASSYGEPREQYF.

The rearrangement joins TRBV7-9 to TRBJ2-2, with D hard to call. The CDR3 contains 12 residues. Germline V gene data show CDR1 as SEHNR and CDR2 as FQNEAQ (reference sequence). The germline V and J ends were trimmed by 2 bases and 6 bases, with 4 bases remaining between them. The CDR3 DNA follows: TGTGCCAGCAGCTTATTTGCCGGGGAGCTGTTTTTT. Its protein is CASSLFAGELFF.

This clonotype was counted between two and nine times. As DNA, the CDR3 is TGCGCCAGCAGTCCGGACCCGACAGGGAAGAGTACTGAAGCTTTCTTT. It encodes CASSPDPTGKSTEAFF. The rearrangement joins TRBV5-1 to TRBJ1-1; 7 bases map to TRBD1. The V segment lost 5 bases and the J segment 5 bases; nucleotides outside the gene matches: 15. The CDR3 consists of 16 residues. Per germline, CDR1 SGHRS and CDR2 YFSETQ.

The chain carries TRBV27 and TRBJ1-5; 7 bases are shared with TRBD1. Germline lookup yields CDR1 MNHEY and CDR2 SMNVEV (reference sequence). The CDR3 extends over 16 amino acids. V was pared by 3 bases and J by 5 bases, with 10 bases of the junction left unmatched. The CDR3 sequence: CASSLSKWTGDQPQHF. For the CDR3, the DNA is TGTGCCAGCAGTTTGTCGAAGTGGACAGGAGATCAGCCCCAGCATTTT.

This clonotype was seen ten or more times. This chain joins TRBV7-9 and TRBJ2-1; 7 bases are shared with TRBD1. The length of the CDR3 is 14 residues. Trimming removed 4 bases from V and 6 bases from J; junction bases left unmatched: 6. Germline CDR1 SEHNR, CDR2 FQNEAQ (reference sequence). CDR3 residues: CASSSLDRPNEQFF. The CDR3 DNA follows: TGTGCCAGCAGCTCCCTGGACAGGCCCAATGAGCAGTTCTTC.

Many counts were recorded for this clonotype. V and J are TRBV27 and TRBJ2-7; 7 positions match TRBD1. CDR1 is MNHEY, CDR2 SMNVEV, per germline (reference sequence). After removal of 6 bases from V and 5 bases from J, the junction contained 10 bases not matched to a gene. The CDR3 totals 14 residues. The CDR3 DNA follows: TGTGCCAGCAGCCGTAAGACCGGGACAGACGAGCAGTACGTC. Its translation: CASSRKTGTDEQYV.

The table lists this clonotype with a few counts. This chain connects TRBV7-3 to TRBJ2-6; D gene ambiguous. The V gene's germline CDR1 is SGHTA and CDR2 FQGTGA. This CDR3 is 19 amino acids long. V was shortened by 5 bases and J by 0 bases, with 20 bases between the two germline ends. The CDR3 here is CASSRQAVQLLSGANVLTF. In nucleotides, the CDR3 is TGTGCCAGCAGCCGTCAGGCTGTTCAGCTCCTCTCTGGGGCCAACGTCCTGACTTTC.

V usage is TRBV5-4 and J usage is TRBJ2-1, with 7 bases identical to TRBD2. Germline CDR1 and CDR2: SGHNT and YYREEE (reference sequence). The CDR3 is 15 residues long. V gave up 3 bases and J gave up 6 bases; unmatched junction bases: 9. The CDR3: CASSSGGGDGNEQFF. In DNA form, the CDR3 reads TGTGCCAGCAGCTCGGGGGGAGGGGATGGCAATGAGCAGTTCTTC.

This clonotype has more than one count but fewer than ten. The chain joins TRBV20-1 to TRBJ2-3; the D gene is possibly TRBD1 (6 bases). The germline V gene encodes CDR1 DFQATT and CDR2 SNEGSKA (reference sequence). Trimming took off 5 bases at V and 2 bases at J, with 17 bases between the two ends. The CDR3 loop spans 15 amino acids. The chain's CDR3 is CSAPTRQALTDTQYF. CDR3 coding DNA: TGCAGTGCTCCTACTAGACAGGCACTCACAGATACGCAGTATTTT.

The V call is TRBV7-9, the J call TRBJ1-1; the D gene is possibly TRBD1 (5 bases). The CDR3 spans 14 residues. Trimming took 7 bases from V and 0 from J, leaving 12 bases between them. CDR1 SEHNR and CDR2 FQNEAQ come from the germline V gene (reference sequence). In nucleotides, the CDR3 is TGTGCCAGCACCGAACTGACAGTGAACACTGAAGCTTTCTTT. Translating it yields CASTELTVNTEAFF.

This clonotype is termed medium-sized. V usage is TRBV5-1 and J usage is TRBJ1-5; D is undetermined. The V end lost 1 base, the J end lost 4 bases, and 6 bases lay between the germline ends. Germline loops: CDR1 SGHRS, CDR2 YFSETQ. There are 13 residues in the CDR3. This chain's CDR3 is CASSLNGNQPQHF. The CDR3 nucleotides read TGCGCCAGCAGCTTGAACGGAAATCAGCCCCAGCATTTT.

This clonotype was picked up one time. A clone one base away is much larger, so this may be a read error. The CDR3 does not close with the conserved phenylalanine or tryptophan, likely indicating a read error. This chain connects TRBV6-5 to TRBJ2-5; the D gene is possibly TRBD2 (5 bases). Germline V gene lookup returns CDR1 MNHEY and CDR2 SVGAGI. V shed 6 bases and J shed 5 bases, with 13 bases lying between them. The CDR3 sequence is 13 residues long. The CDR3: CASRLTRAETQYL. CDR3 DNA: TGTGCCAGCAGACTAACGCGGGCGGAGACCCAGTACTTA.